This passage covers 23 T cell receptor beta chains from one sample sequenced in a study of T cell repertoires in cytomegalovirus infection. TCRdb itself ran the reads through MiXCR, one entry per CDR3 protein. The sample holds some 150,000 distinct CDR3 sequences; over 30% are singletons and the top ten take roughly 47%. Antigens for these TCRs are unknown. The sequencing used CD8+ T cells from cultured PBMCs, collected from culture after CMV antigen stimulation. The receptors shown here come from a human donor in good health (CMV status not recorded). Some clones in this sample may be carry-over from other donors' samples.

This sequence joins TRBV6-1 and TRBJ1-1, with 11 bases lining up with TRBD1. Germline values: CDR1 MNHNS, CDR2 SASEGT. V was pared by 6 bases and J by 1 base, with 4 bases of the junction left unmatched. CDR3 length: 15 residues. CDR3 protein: CASRLDRGQNTEAFF. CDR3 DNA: TGTGCCAGCAGATTGGACAGGGGGCAGAACACTGAAGCTTTCTTT.

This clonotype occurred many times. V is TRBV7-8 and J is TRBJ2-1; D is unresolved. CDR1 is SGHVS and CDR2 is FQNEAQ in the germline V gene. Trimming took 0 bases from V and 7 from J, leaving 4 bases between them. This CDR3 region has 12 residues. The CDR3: CASSLAVNEQFF. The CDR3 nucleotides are TGTGCCAGCAGCTTAGCGGTAAATGAGCAGTTCTTC.

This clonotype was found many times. CDR3 in DNA: TGTGCCAGCGCTCCCTGGGTTGCAGGGGATGAGCAGTTCTTC. It is translated as CASAPWVAGDEQFF. The chain combines TRBV12-3 or TRBV12-4 with TRBJ2-1; D is perhaps TRBD1 (6 bases). This CDR3 is 14 amino acids long. The V end lost 8 bases, the J end lost 8 bases, and 19 bases lay between the germline ends.

The CDR3: CASSLAADSNQPQHF. For the CDR3, the DNA is TGTGCCAGCAGCTTAGCAGCGGACAGCAATCAGCCCCAGCATTTT. The chain is built from TRBV7-9 and TRBJ1-5; no clear D gene. Germline assignment: CDR1 SEHNR and CDR2 FQNEAQ (reference sequence). The CDR3 runs to 15 residues. V dropped 0 bases and J dropped 1 base, with 7 bases sitting between them.

The CDR3 here is CSASQAAEAFF. CDR3 DNA sequence: TGCAGTGCTAGTCAGGCCGCCGAAGCTTTCTTT. The chain uses TRBV20-1 and TRBJ1-1; D is undetermined. This CDR3 has 11 residues. V lost 3 bases and J lost 8, with 10 bases in between. Germline V gene sequence: CDR1 DFQATT, CDR2 SNEGSKA (reference sequence).

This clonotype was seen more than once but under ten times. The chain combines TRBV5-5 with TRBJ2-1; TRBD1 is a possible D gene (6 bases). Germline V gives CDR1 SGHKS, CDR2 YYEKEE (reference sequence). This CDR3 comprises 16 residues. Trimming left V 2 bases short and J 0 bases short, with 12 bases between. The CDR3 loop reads CASSLRDKSSYNEQFF. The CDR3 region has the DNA TGTGCCAGCAGCTTAAGGGACAAAAGCTCCTACAATGAGCAGTTCTTC.

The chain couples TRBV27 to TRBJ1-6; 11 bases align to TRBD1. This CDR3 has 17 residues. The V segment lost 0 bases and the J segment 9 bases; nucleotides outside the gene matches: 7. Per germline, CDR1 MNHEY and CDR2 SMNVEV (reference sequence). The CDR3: CASSLSRTGGAGSPLHF. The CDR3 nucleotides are TGTGCCAGCAGTTTATCTCGGACAGGGGGCGCGGGTTCACCCCTCCACTTT.

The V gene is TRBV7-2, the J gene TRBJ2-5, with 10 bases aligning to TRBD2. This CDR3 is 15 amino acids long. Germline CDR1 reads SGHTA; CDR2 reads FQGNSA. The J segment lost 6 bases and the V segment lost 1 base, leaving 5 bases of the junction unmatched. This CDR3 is CASSLEAGGRQTQYF. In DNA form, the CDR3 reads TGTGCCAGCAGCTTAGAAGCGGGGGGGCGTCAGACCCAGTACTTC. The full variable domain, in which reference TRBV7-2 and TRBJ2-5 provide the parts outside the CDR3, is GAGVSQSPSNKVTEKGKDVELRCDPISGHTALYWYRQSLGQGLEFLIYFQGNSAPDKSGLPSDRFSAERTGGSVSTLTIQRTQQEDSAVYLCASSLEAGGRQTQYFGPGTRLLVL.

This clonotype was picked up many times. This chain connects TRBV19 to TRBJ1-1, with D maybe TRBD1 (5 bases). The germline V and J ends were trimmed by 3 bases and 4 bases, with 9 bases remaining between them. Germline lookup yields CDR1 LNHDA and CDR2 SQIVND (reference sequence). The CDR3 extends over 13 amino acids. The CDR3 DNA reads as TGTGCCAGTAGTATGGCTGGGGGCACTGAAGCTTTCTTT. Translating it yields CASSMAGGTEAFF. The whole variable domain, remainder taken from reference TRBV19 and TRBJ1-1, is DGGITQSPKYLFRKEGQNVTLSCEQNLNHDAMYWYRQDPGQGLRLIYYSQIVNDFQKGDIAEGYSVSREKKESFPLTVTSAQKNPTAFYLCASSMAGGTEAFFGQGTRLTVV.

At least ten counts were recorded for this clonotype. CDR3 loop: CASSFQGGGIYEQYF. The CDR3 region has the DNA TGTGCCAGCAGCTTCCAGGGCGGCGGTATATACGAGCAGTACTTC. The V gene is TRBV5-6, the J gene TRBJ2-7; maybe TRBD1 (5 bases). Germline V gene data show CDR1 as SGHDT and CDR2 as YYEEEE. The CDR3 runs to 15 residues. V was cut by 2 bases and J by 4 bases, with 16 bases left in between.

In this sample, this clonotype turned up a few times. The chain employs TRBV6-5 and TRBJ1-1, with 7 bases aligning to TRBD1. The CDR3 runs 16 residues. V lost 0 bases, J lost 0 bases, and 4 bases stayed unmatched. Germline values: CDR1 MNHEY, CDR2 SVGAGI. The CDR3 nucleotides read TGTGCCAGCAGTTACTCCGGGGACAGAATGAACACTGAAGCTTTCTTT. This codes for CASSYSGDRMNTEAFF.

CDR3 amino acids: CASSSVQAETQYF. The CDR3 DNA reads as TGTGCCAGCAGCTCTGTGCAAGCGGAGACCCAGTACTTC. The genes are TRBV7-9 and TRBJ2-5; D is uncertain. With 4 bases removed from V and 5 bases from J, the gap between germline ends came to 11 bases. Germline V gene data show CDR1 as SEHNR and CDR2 as FQNEAQ (reference sequence). This CDR3 contains 13 residues.

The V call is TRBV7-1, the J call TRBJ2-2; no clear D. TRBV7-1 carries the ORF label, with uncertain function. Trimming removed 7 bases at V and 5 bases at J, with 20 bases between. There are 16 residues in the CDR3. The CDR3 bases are TGTGCCAGCAACCCTATATCACGTTGGATAACCGGGGAGCTGTTTTTT. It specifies CASNPISRWITGELFF.

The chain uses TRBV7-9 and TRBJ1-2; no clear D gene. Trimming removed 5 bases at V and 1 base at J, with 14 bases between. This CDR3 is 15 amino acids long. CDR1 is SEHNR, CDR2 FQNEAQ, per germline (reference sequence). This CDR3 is CASSQSGSLNYGYTF. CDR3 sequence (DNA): TGTGCCAGCAGCCAATCGGGGTCCCTTAACTATGGCTACACCTTC.

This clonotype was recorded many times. CDR3 amino acids: CASSLATGDYTGELFF. In nucleotides, the CDR3 is TGTGCCAGCAGCTTAGCGACCGGGGATTACACCGGGGAGCTGTTTTTT. The rearrangement joins TRBV7-8 to TRBJ2-2, with D perhaps TRBD2 (5 bases). The CDR3 loop spans 16 amino acids. The germline V gene has CDR1 SGHVS and CDR2 FQNEAQ. V gave up 0 bases and J gave up 3 bases, with 11 bases separating them.

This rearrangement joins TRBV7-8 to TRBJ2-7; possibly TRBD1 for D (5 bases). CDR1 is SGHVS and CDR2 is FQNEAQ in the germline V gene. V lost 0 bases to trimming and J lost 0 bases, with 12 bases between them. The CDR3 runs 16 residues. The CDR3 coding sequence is TGTGCCAGCAGCTTAGCGCCCAGGGCCGGCTCCTACGAGCAGTACTTC. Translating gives CASSLAPRAGSYEQYF.

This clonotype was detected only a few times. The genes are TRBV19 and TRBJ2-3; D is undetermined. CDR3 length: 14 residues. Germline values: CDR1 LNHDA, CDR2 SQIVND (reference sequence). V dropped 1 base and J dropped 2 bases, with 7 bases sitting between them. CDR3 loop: CASSIGPATDTQYF. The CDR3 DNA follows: TGTGCCAGTAGTATAGGCCCAGCCACAGATACGCAGTATTTT.

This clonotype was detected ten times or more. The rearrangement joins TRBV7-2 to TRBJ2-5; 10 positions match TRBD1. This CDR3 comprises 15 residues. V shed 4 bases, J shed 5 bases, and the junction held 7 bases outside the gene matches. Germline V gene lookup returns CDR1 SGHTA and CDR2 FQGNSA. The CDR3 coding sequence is TGTGCCAGCAGCTCTTCCGGGACAGGGGCTGAGACCCAGTACTTC. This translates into CASSSSGTGAETQYF.

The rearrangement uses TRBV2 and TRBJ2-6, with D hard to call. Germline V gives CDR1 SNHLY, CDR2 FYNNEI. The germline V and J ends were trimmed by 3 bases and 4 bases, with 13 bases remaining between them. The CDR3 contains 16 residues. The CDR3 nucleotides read TGTGCCAGCAGTGAGGGGTTGCCCGTCGGGGCCAACGTCCTGACTTTC. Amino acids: CASSEGLPVGANVLTF.

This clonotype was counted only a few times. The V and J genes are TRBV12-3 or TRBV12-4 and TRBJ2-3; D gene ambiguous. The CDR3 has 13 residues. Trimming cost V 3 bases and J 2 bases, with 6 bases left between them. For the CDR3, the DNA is TGTGCCAGCAGTTTGGCTACCACAGATACGCAGTATTTT. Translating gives CASSLATTDTQYF.

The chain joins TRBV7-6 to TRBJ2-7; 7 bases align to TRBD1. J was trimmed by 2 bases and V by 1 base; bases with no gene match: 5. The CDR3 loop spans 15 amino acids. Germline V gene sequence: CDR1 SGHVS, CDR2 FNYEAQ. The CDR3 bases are TGTGCCAGCAGCTTAGGGCAGGGGGATACCTACGAGCAGTACTTC. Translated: CASSLGQGDTYEQYF.

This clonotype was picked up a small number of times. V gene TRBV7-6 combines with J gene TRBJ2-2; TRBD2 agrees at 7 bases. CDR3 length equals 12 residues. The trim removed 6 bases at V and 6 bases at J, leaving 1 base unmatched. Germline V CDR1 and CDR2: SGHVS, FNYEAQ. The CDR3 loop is CASRAGAGELFF. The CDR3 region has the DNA TGTGCCAGCAGGGCGGGGGCCGGGGAGCTGTTTTTT.

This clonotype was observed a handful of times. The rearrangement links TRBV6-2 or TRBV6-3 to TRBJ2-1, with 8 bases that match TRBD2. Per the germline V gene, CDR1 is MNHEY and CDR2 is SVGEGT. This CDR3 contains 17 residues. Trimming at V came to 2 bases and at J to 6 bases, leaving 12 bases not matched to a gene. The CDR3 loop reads CASSYLRTSRVLNEQFF. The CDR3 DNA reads TGTGCCAGCAGTTACCTACGGACTAGCCGGGTCCTCAATGAGCAGTTCTTC.